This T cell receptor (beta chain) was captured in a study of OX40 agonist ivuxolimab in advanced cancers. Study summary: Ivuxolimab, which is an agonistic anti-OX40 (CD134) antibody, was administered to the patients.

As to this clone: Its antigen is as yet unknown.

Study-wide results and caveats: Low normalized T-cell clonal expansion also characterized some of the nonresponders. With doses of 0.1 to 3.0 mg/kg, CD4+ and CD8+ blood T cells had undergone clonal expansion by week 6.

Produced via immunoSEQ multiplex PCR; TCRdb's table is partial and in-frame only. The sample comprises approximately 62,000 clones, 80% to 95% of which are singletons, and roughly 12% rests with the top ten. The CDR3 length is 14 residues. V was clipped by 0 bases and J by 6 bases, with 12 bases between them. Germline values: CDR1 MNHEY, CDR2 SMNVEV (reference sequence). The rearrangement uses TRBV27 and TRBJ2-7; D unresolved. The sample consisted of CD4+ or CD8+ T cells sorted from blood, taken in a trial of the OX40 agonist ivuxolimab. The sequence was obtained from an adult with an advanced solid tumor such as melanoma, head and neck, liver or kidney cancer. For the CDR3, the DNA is TGTGCCAGCAGTTTATCGTCTATATTGGCCGAGCAGTACTTC. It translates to CASSLSSILAEQYF.